This T cell receptor (beta chain) was found in a study of early T cells in non-severe SARS-CoV-2 infection. Background on the study: The sequenced material was bulk RNA from unsorted whole blood, and its chains were unpaired.

Individual cDNA molecules were tagged with unique molecular identifiers, the study reported. MiXCR, applied by TCRdb to the 5' RACE reads, yields one record per CDR3 protein. The repertoire includes roughly 28,000 distinct CDR3 sequences, about 4.5% of them detected once, and more than 9.5% sits in the top ten. Many counts were recorded for this clonotype. What it binds is not known. CDR1 is MNHNY, CDR2 SVGAGI, per germline (reference sequence). The CDR3 is 14 amino acids. V dropped 2 bases and J dropped 1 base, with 9 bases sitting between them. Notes on the study in general: VDJdb matches were skewed toward anti-spike CD8 T cell responses.

Specimen: whole blood. The rearrangement joins TRBV6-6 to TRBJ2-7, with D possibly being TRBD1 (5 bases). The source is an adult who was a healthcare worker with PCR-confirmed SARS-CoV-2 infection or an uninfected control (not recorded which). This chain's CDR3 is CASSYGQGSYEQYF. CDR3 sequence (DNA): TGTGCCAGCAGTTACGGGCAGGGTTCCTACGAGCAGTACTTC.